These 4 T cell receptor beta chains were all obtained from the same sample, sequenced in a study of blood T cell repertoires in COVID-19. Profiled with immunoSEQ multiplex PCR; TCRdb holds only in-frame clones, not every one. The sample yields 200,000 to 250,000 clones, approximately 90% seen once. Sequencing used peripheral blood. All receptors come from a woman aged 25 to 39 with COVID-19, enrolled during active disease.

The gene calls are TRBV5-4 and TRBJ1-1, with 7 bases fitting TRBD1. V shed 5 bases, J shed 2 bases, and the junction held 6 bases outside the gene matches. The CDR3 runs 14 residues. Germline loops: CDR1 SGHNT, CDR2 YYREEE (reference sequence). CDR3 loop: CASRPDRANTEAFF. The CDR3 DNA is TGTGCCAGCAGGCCCGACAGGGCAAACACTGAAGCTTTCTTT.

This clone was found once. The V call is TRBV29-1, the J call TRBJ2-5; 7 nucleotides agree with TRBD1. This CDR3 is built from 13 residues. J was trimmed by 5 bases and V by 7 bases; bases with no gene match: 10. Looked up from germline, CDR1 is SQVTM and CDR2 is ANQGSEA. DNA for the CDR3: TGCAGCGGACAGGGTTGGGTTGAGGAGACCCAGTACTTC. Protein product: CSGQGWVEETQYF.

J is TRBJ1-2 and V is TRBV14; no reliable D call. Trimming shortened V by 0 bases and J by 7 bases, and 12 bases separated the two germline ends. Per germline, CDR1 SGHDN and CDR2 FVKESK. The CDR3 has 14 amino acids. CDR3 amino acids: CASSQESYGVGYTF. The CDR3 nucleotides are TGTGCCAGCAGCCAAGAGTCTTACGGGGTTGGCTACACCTTC.

The sample holds one count of this clone. V gene TRBV27 combines with J gene TRBJ2-1; perhaps TRBD2 as D (5 bases). CDR1 and CDR2 from the germline V gene are MNHEY and SMNVEV (reference sequence). The V end lost 1 base, the J end lost 1 base, and 8 bases lay between the germline ends. This CDR3 has 15 residues. Here the CDR3 DNA reads TGTGCCAGCAGTTTATTACAGCGGTCCTACAATGAGCAGTTCTTC. This encodes CASSLLQRSYNEQFF.